The next 9 T cell receptor beta chains were all read from a single sample in a study of patients and donors after allogeneic stem cell transplantation. TCRdb re-called the RT-PCR reads through MiXCR, storing one row per CDR3 protein. The data show 20,000 to 25,000 distinct CDR3 sequences, 29% seen once. The sequenced sample was blood, either unsorted or a sorted T cell fraction (not recorded which). The receptors were sampled from a human donor who was either an allogeneic HSCT recipient or a stem cell or donor lymphocyte infusion donor (not recorded which). It is not recorded whose cells these are; they may come from a transplant donor.

The chain is built from TRBV7-3 and TRBJ1-1, with no clear D. This CDR3 has 15 amino acids. Germline CDR1 is SGHTA and CDR2 is FQGTGA. Trimming took 1 base from V and 4 from J, leaving 13 bases between them. The CDR3 sequence is CASSLREAVGTEAFF. CDR3 DNA sequence: TGTGCCAGCAGCTTAAGAGAGGCGGTGGGCACTGAAGCTTTCTTT.

This clonotype was counted ten times or more. The rearrangement joins TRBV10-3 to TRBJ1-5; 7 bases line up with TRBD1. Germline lookup yields CDR1 ENHRY and CDR2 SYGVKD. The trim removed 1 base at V and 3 bases at J, leaving 3 bases unmatched. This CDR3 contains 15 residues. The CDR3 sequence is CAISEWDSHNQPQHF. The DNA for the CDR3 is TGTGCCATCAGTGAGTGGGACAGCCACAATCAGCCCCAGCATTTT.

This clonotype was seen only a few times. V and J are TRBV5-1 and TRBJ2-5; possibly TRBD1 for D (6 bases). Per germline, CDR1 SGHRS and CDR2 YFSETQ. Trimming removed 2 bases at V and 5 bases at J, with 10 bases between. This CDR3 spans 13 amino acids. The CDR3 nucleotides read TGCGCCAGCAGCTTTGGACAGCTGGAGACCCAGTACTTC. It yields the protein CASSFGQLETQYF.

This clonotype occurred a few times. The gene calls are TRBV20-1 and TRBJ1-2; 8 bases are shared with TRBD1. This CDR3 comprises 12 residues. CDR1 and CDR2 (germline): DFQATT, SNEGSKA (reference sequence). After removal of 6 bases from V and 4 bases from J, the junction contained 4 bases not matched to a gene. The CDR3 nucleotides read TGCAGTGCGAGGACAGGGTCCTATGGCTACACCTTC. Amino acid sequence: CSARTGSYGYTF.

As concerns this clonotype: Relative to the germline gene, one junction end is altered; a read error may explain this. The CDR3 loop is CASSLRWETQYF. CDR3 nucleotides: TGCGCCAGCAGCTTACGATGGGAGACCCAGTACTTC. V usage is TRBV7-2 and J usage is TRBJ2-5; no reliable D call. The V gene's germline CDR1 is SGHTA and CDR2 FQGNSA. This CDR3 comprises 12 residues. Based on the CDR3 plus reference TRBV7-2 and TRBJ2-5, the full variable domain is GAGVSQSPSNKVTEKGKDVELRCDPISGHTALYWYRQSLGQGLEFLIYFQGNSAPDKSGLPSDRFSAERTGGSVSTLTIQRTQQEDSAVYLCASSLRWETQYFGPGTRLLVL.

The chain is built from TRBV6-5 and TRBJ1-2; possible D gene TRBD1, 6 bases. Trimming pared 2 bases from V and 4 bases from J, leaving 17 bases between. Germline lookup yields CDR1 MNHEY and CDR2 SVGAGI. CDR3 size: 16 residues. The CDR3 loop reads CASSYDRTPDLYGYTF. In DNA, the CDR3 is TGTGCCAGCAGTTACGACAGGACTCCCGACCTCTATGGCTACACCTTC.

This clonotype occurred a few times. The chain is built from TRBV20-1 and TRBJ1-2; 12 bases align to TRBD1. Losses at the gene ends were 6 bases for V and 4 bases for J; bases not matched to a gene: 6. CDR3 length: 14 residues. The germline V gene has CDR1 DFQATT and CDR2 SNEGSKA (reference sequence). CDR3 nucleotides: TGCAGTGCAGTGGGGACAGGGGGCTTCTATGGCTACACCTTC. Its translation is CSAVGTGGFYGYTF.

The V gene is TRBV30, the J gene TRBJ1-5; 7 bases are a match to TRBD1. CDR1 GTSNPN and CDR2 SVGIG come from the germline V gene (reference sequence). Unmatched junction bases numbered 11, after V lost 6 bases and J lost 0 bases. This CDR3 has 16 residues. The CDR3 is CACQPPGQNSNQPQHF. CDR3 sequence (DNA): TGTGCCTGTCAGCCCCCGGGACAGAATAGCAATCAGCCCCAGCATTTT.

Points on this clonotype: One junction end disagrees with the germline gene, perhaps due to a read error. The rearrangement links TRBV10-3 to TRBJ1-2, with D unclear. The CDR3 is 11 residues long. Germline CDR1 reads ENHRY; CDR2 reads SYGVKD. This CDR3 is CAMPKNYGHTF. DNA for the CDR3: TGTGCCATGCCCAAAAACTATGGCCACACCTTC.